The 18 T cell receptor beta chains in this list originate from one sample, sequenced in a study of graft-versus-host responses after intestinal transplantation. Sequencing was performed with immunoSEQ multiplex PCR; in TCRdb, only in-frame clones are kept and a portion is missing. This table has roughly 64,000 clones, 90% appearing once. No antigen has been identified for these receptors. Sequences were derived from unstimulated CD8+ T cells sorted from spleen or lymph node cells, sampled before transplant. These receptor sequences come from a human donor who was the organ donor for an intestinal transplant.

The V call is TRBV4-2, the J call TRBJ2-7, with TRBD2 identical over 9 bases. The germline V gene has CDR1 LGHNA and CDR2 YNFKEQ. This CDR3 has 17 amino acids. The J segment lost 2 bases and the V segment lost 0 bases, leaving 8 bases of the junction unmatched. CDR3 coding DNA: TGTGCCAGCAGCCAAGAGGGGGCTAGCGGGACCACCTACGAGCAGTACTTC. Protein product: CASSQEGASGTTYEQYF.

The chain employs TRBV21-1 and TRBJ2-7; the table's D call TRBD2 went unverified against the DNA. TRBV21-1 is a recognized pseudogene. CDR3 length: 16 residues. For the CDR3, the DNA is TGTGCCAGCATACGAGCCGGGCTAGCTGACACCTACGAGCAGTACTTC. Translation: CASIRAGLADTYEQYF.

The CDR3 protein is CASSQGWRVIRLNTEAFF. The CDR3 nucleotides are TGCGCCAGCAGCCAAGGTTGGAGGGTCATTCGCCTGAACACTGAAGCTTTCTTT. This chain links TRBV4-1 with TRBJ1-1, with D uncertain. Deletions cut 1 base from V and 0 bases from J, with 18 bases between. This CDR3 spans 18 amino acids. The germline V gene has CDR1 MGHRA and CDR2 YSYEKL.

V and J are TRBV19 and TRBJ1-1, with D possibly being TRBD1 (5 bases). Looked up from germline, CDR1 is LNHDA and CDR2 is SQIVND (reference sequence). This CDR3 is 13 amino acids long. Trimming removed 4 bases at V and 11 bases at J, with 17 bases between. CDR3 bases: TGTGCCAGTAGTACCCGTCCGGGGGGGGTCGCTTTCTTT. It translates to CASSTRPGGVAFF.

The chain combines TRBV6-5 with TRBJ2-2, with 7 bases identical to TRBD1. The V gene's germline CDR1 is MNHEY and CDR2 SVGAGI. The CDR3 has 16 residues. Trimming cost V 0 bases and J 4 bases; bases outside gene matches: 5. The CDR3 loop reads CASSYSTTGITGELFF. The CDR3 DNA follows: TGTGCCAGCAGTTACTCGACGACAGGGATCACCGGGGAGCTGTTTTTT.

This chain uses TRBV6-1 with TRBJ1-1, with 12 nucleotides matching TRBD1. Germline CDR1 and CDR2: MNHNS and SASEGT. V lost 4 bases, J lost 6 bases, and 12 bases stayed unmatched. The CDR3 has 17 amino acids. CDR3 residues: CASSGDRGLRGSAEAFF. CDR3 nucleotide sequence: TGTGCCAGCAGTGGGGACAGGGGGCTGAGGGGGAGCGCTGAAGCTTTCTTT.

The gene calls are TRBV27 and TRBJ2-3, with a possible D match to TRBD1 (6 bases). Germline CDR1 reads MNHEY; CDR2 reads SMNVEV (reference sequence). The CDR3 has 15 residues. Trimming left V 5 bases short and J 3 bases short, with 15 bases between. CDR3 in amino acids: CASSPFLQGTDTQYF. The CDR3 bases are TGTGCCAGCAGTCCCTTCCTTCAGGGGACAGATACGCAGTATTTT.

This clone was counted only a few times. The genes are TRBV30 and TRBJ1-3, with TRBD1 identical over 8 bases. Germline V gives CDR1 GTSNPN, CDR2 SVGIG (reference sequence). The CDR3 covers 14 residues. The trim removed 3 bases at V and 7 bases at J, leaving 8 bases unmatched. The CDR3 region is CAWREDREANTIYF. DNA for the CDR3: TGTGCCTGGAGGGAGGACAGGGAAGCGAACACCATATATTTT.

J is TRBJ1-1 and V is TRBV4-2; 10 bases map to TRBD1. This CDR3 comprises 17 residues. Germline values: CDR1 LGHNA, CDR2 YNFKEQ. V lost 4 bases to trimming and J lost 3 bases; unmatched junction nucleotides: 11. The CDR3 sequence: CASSLYLPDRGDTEAFF. CDR3 DNA sequence: TGTGCCAGCAGCCTTTACCTTCCGGACAGGGGGGACACTGAAGCTTTCTTT.

This chain uses TRBV28 with TRBJ2-7; 12 nucleotides line up with TRBD1. The CDR3 runs to 15 residues. With V trimmed by 7 bases and J by 6 bases, 10 bases remained unmatched. Germline V CDR1 and CDR2: MDHEN, SYDVKM. The CDR3: CASTSPGQGAVEQYF. The CDR3 DNA sequence: TGTGCCAGCACCTCCCCGGGACAGGGGGCCGTCGAGCAGTACTTC.

Note on this clone: Within the sample, other DNA sequences also encode this same CDR3. Here the CDR3 DNA reads TGTGCCAGCAGTTACCGGCGGAATGAGCAGTTCTTC. Encoded protein: CASSYRRNEQFF. The rearrangement uses TRBV6-5 and TRBJ2-1; D is uncertain. CDR3 length: 12 amino acids. CDR1 and CDR2 from the germline V gene are MNHEY and SVGAGI. Trimming shortened V by 2 bases and J by 7 bases, and 6 bases separated the two germline ends.

For the CDR3, the DNA is TGTGCCAGCAGCTCCGTGGGTCGACGACTCGCGAGATACACCTTC. Translation: CASSSVGRRLARYTF. The chain links TRBV11-1 to TRBJ1-2; D ambiguous. V lost 4 bases and J lost 11, with 23 bases in between. There are 15 residues in the CDR3. Germline assignment: CDR1 SGHAT and CDR2 FQDESV (reference sequence).

The chain combines TRBV9 with TRBJ2-7; D unresolved. The length of the CDR3 is 14 residues. Deletions cut 4 bases from V and 7 bases from J, with 18 bases between. Looked up from germline, CDR1 is SGDLS and CDR2 is YYNGEE. CDR3 residues: CASSPRTLTEEQYF. In DNA, the CDR3 is TGTGCCAGCAGCCCGAGAACCCTCACCGAGGAGCAGTACTTC.

CDR3 sequence reads: CASSFRQGGEKLFF. The DNA for the CDR3 is TGTGCCAGCAGTTTTCGACAGGGCGGCGAAAAACTGTTTTTT. The genes are TRBV7-8 and TRBJ1-4; 7 nucleotides line up with TRBD1. Germline-derived CDR1 and CDR2 are SGHVS and FQNEAQ. The CDR3 has 14 residues. With 6 bases clipped from V and 8 bases from J, the junction kept 9 bases outside the gene matches.

This clone was counted a few times. The chain couples TRBV4-3 to TRBJ1-1; 8 bases align to TRBD1. There are 14 residues in the CDR3. Losses at the gene ends were 0 bases for V and 10 bases for J; bases not matched to a gene: 7. Germline V gene lookup returns CDR1 LGHNA and CDR2 YSLEER. CDR3 region: CASSQDRTGPGAFF. DNA for the CDR3: TGCGCCAGCAGCCAAGACCGGACAGGGCCCGGAGCTTTCTTT.

This clone was seen just once. The chain recombines TRBV28 with TRBJ1-2; maybe TRBD1 (5 bases). Trimming removed 11 bases from V and 5 bases from J, with 18 bases in between. CDR3 length: 13 residues. CDR1 MDHEN and CDR2 SYDVKM come from the germline V gene. CDR3 nucleotides: TGTGCCGCCGACGAACAGGCCGGATATGGCTACACCTTC. As protein: CAADEQAGYGYTF.

The chain employs TRBV9 and TRBJ1-4; TRBD1 might be the D (6 bases). V was trimmed by 5 bases and J by 8 bases, leaving 16 bases between them. Germline lookup yields CDR1 SGDLS and CDR2 YYNGEE. CDR3 length: 14 residues. The CDR3: CASSPGHSTEKLFF. The CDR3 coding sequence is TGTGCCAGCAGTCCGGGACACTCGACGGAAAAACTGTTTTTT. The entire variable domain, with the rest obtained from reference TRBV9 and TRBJ1-4, is as follows: DSGVTQTPKHLITATGQRVTLRCSPRSGDLSVYWYQQSLDQGLQFLIQYYNGEERAKGNILERFSAQQFPDLHSELNLSSLELGDSALYFCASSPGHSTEKLFFGSGTQLSVL.

The gene calls are TRBV19 and TRBJ2-6; tentative D call: TRBD2 (6 bases). The CDR3 runs to 16 residues. Germline V gene sequence: CDR1 LNHDA, CDR2 SQIVND (reference sequence). Trimming took off 6 bases at V and 4 bases at J, with 16 bases between the two ends. The DNA of the CDR3 is TGTGCCAGTAGGGAGGAGGGTATAGAAGGGGCCAACGTCCTGACTTTC. This translates into CASREEGIEGANVLTF.